The 4 T cell receptor beta chains given below trace back to one sample, sequenced in a study of shared clonotypes between healthy human individuals. Naive CD8 cells lacked CD45RO, underwent positive selection for CCR7 and left out terminally differentiated effector memory CD45RA+ cells. Profiling relied on immunoSEQ multiplex PCR, and the TCRdb table lists in-frame clones only, not all of them. The table shows about 580,000 clones, with about 98% occurring only once. The sequenced sample was naive CD8+ T cells sorted from blood. The receptor set was obtained from a man aged 30 to 39 in good health.

The table lists this clone with a count of one. The V gene is TRBV29-1, the J gene TRBJ2-7; D is perhaps TRBD1 or TRBD2 (6 bases each). V lost 7 bases to trimming and J lost 0 bases, with 22 bases between them. Germline V gene data show CDR1 as SQVTM and CDR2 as ANQGSEA. The CDR3 contains 16 residues. The CDR3 sequence: CSGSGRGDTSSYEQYF. DNA for the CDR3: TGCAGCGGCTCGGGAAGGGGGGACACTAGCTCCTACGAGCAGTACTTC.

The chain couples TRBV2 to TRBJ1-2; no clear D gene. Germline V gene sequence: CDR1 SNHLY, CDR2 FYNNEI. CDR3 length equals 12 residues. Trimming took 8 bases from V and 6 from J, leaving 13 bases between them. CDR3 nucleotides: TGTGCCAGCCTCGGCAGGAGGAATGGCTACACCTTC. Translating gives CASLGRRNGYTF.

The CDR3 reads CASSVGREGGANVLTF. The CDR3 DNA is TGTGCCAGCAGTGTTGGCAGGGAAGGAGGGGCCAACGTCCTGACTTTC. The gene calls are TRBV2 and TRBJ2-6, with D tentatively TRBD1 (5 bases). Trimming removed 4 bases from V and 4 bases from J, with 14 bases in between. CDR1 is SNHLY, CDR2 FYNNEI, per germline. The CDR3 sequence is 16 residues long.

The V call is TRBV27, the J call TRBJ2-1; 7 bases line up with TRBD1. From germline, CDR1 is MNHEY and CDR2 SMNVEV (reference sequence). V trimming: 4 bases; J trimming: 10 bases; junction bases outside the gene matches: 13. The CDR3 covers 15 residues. The chain's CDR3 is CASSSPTGISWEQFF. The CDR3 DNA sequence: TGTGCCAGCAGTTCCCCGACAGGGATCTCGTGGGAGCAGTTCTTC.